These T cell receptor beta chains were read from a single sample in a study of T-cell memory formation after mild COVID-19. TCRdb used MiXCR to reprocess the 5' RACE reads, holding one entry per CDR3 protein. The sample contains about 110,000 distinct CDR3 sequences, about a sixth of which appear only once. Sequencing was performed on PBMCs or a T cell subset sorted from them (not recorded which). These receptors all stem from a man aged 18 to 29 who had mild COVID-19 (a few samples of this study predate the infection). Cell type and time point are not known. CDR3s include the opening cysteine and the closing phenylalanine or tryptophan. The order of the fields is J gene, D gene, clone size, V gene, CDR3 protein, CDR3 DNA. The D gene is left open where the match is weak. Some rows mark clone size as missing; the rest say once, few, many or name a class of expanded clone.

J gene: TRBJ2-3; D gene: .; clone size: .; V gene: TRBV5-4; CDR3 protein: CASSFSSDLGYTQYF; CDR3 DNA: TGTGCCAGCAGCTTCTCTAGTGACTTAGGATATACGCAGTATTTT
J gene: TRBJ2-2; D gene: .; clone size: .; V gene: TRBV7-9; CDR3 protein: CASIPRGRNTGELFF; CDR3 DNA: TGTGCCAGCATCCCGAGAGGTCGCAACACCGGGGAGCTGTTTTTT
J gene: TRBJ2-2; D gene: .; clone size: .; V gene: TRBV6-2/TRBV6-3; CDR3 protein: CASSRDWDTGELFF; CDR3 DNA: TGTGCCAGCAGTCGGGACTGGGACACCGGGGAGCTGTTTTTT
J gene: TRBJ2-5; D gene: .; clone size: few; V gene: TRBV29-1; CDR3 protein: CSGYRQETQYF; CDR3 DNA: TGCAGCGGATATCGGCAAGAGACCCAGTACTTC
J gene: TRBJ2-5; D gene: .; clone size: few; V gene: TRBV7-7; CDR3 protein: CASSQDARETQYF; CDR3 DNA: TGTGCTAGCAGCCAGGACGCGCGGGAGACCCAGTACTTC
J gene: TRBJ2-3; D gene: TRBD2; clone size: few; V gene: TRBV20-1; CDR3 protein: CSASERGGLRDTQYF; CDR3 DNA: TGCAGTGCTAGTGAGCGGGGGGGATTGAGAGATACGCAGTATTTT
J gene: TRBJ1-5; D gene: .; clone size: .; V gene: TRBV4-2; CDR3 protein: CASSQGQGHQPQHF; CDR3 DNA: TGTGCCAGCAGCCAAGGTCAAGGGCATCAGCCCCAGCATTTT
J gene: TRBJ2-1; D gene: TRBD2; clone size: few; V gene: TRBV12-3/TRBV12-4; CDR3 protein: CASTPGLAGGSSYNEQFF; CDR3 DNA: TGTGCCAGCACCCCCGGGCTAGCGGGGGGAAGCTCCTACAATGAGCAGTTCTTC
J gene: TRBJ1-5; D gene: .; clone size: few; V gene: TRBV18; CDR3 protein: CASSPGRDQPQHF; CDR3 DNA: TGTGCCAGCTCACCGGGACGGGATCAGCCCCAGCATTTT
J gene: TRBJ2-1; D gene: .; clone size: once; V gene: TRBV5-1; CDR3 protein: CASSTRQGGDEQFF; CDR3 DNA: TGCGCCAGCAGCACCCGGCAGGGGGGCGATGAGCAGTTCTTC
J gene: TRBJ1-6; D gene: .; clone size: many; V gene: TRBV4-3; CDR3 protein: CASSRTGTDSPLHF; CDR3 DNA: TGCGCCAGCAGCCGTACAGGGACTGATTCACCCCTCCACTTT
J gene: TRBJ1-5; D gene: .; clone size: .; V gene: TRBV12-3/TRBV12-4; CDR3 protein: CASSLARDIRNPNQPQHF; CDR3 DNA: TGTGCCAGCAGTTTAGCCCGGGACATACGAAACCCCAATCAGCCCCAGCATTTT
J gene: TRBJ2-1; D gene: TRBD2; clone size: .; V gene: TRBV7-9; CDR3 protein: CASRLAGEIEQFF; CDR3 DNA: TGTGCCAGCCGACTAGCGGGGGAGATTGAGCAGTTCTTC
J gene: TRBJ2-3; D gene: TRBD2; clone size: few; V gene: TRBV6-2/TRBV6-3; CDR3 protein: CASSWGPSGPHTDTQYF; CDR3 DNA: TGTGCCAGCAGCTGGGGTCCTAGCGGGCCCCACACAGATACGCAGTATTTT
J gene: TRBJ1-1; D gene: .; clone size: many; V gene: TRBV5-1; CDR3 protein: CASSFVPGANTEAFF; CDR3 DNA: TGCGCCAGCAGCTTCGTCCCGGGGGCGAACACTGAAGCTTTCTTT
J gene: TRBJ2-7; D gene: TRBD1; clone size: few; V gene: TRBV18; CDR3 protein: CASSPRLDRGLSFEQYF; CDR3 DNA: TGTGCCAGCTCACCTCGCCTAGACAGGGGGCTTTCGTTCGAGCAGTACTTC
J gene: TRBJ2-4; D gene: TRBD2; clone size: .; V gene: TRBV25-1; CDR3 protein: CASSPGGDIQYF; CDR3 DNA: TGTGCCAGCAGTCCGGGGGGGGACATTCAGTACTTC
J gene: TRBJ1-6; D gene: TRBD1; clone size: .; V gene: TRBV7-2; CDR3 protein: CASSRGQKINSPLHF; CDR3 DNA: TGTGCCAGCAGCAGGGGACAGAAGATTAATTCACCCCTCCACTTT
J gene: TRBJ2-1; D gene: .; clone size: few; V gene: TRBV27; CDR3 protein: CASSFTTGSMNNEQFF; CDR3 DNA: TGTGCCAGCAGTTTCACGACAGGTTCTATGAACAATGAGCAGTTCTTC
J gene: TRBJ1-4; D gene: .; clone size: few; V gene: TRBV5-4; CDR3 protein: CASSSGLAGEKLFF; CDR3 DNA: TGTGCCAGCAGCTCGGGACTGGCGGGGGAAAAACTGTTTTTT
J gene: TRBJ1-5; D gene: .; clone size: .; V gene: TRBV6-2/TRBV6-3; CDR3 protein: CASSYGGGGQPQHF; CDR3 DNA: TGTGCCAGCAGTTACGGGGGGGGTGGTCAGCCCCAGCATTTT
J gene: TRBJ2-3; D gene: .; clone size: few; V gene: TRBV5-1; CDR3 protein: CASSYDTPSTDTQYF; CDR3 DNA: TGCGCCAGCAGCTATGACACCCCTAGCACAGATACGCAGTATTTT
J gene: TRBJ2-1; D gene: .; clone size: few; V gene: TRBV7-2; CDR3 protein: CASSLEAVYNEQFF; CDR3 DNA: TGTGCCAGCAGCTTAGAAGCAGTCTACAATGAGCAGTTCTTC
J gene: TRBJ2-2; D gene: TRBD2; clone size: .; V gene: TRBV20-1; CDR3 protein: CSARLAGNTGELFF; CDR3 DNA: TGCAGTGCTCGACTAGCGGGGAACACCGGGGAGCTGTTTTTT
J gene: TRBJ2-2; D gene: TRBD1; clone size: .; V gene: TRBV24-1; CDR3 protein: CATSDWTGAAGELFF; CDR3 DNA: TGTGCCACCAGCGACTGGACAGGGGCGGCCGGGGAGCTGTTTTTT
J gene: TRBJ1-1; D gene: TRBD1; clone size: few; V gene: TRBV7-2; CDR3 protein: CASSLRQGTTEAFF; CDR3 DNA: TGTGCCAGCAGCTTAAGACAGGGGACCACTGAAGCTTTCTTT